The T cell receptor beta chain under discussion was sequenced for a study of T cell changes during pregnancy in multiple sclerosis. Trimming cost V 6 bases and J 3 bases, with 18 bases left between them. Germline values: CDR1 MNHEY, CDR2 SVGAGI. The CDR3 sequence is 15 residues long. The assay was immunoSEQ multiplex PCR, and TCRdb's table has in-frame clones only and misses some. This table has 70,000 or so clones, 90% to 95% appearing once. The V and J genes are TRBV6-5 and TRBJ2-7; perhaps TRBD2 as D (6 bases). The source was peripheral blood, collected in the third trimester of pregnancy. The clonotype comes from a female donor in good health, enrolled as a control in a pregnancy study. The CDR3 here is CASRMLAGRSYEQYF. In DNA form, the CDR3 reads TGTGCCAGCAGAATGCTTGCGGGACGGAGCTACGAGCAGTACTTC.